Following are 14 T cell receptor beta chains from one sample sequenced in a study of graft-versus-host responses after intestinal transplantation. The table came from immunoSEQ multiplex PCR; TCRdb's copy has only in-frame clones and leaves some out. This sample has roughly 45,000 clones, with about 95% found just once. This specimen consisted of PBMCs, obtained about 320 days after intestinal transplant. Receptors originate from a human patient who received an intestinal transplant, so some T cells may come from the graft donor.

This CDR3 reads CASSHAPGQGSPGPYEQYF. Here the CDR3 DNA reads TGTGCCAGCAGCCACGCCCCGGGACAGGGAAGTCCTGGGCCCTACGAGCAGTACTTC. This rearrangement joins TRBV7-6 to TRBJ2-7, with 9 nucleotides matching TRBD1. J lost 2 bases, V lost 5 bases, and 19 bases had no gene match. Looked up from germline, CDR1 is SGHVS and CDR2 is FNYEAQ. The CDR3 length is 19 residues.

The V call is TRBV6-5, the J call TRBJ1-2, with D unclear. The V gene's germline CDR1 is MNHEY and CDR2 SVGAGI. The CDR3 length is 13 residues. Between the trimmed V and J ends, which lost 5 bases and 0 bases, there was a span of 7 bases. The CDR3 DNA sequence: TGTGCCAGCAGTCCGGTAGCTAACTATGGCTACACCTTC. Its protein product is CASSPVANYGYTF.

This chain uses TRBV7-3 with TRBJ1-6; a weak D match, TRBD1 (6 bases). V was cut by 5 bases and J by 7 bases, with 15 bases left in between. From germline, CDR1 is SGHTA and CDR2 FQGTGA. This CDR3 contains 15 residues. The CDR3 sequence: CASSLGAGTNSPLHF. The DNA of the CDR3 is TGTGCCAGCAGCCTGGGAGCAGGGACAAATTCACCCCTCCACTTT.

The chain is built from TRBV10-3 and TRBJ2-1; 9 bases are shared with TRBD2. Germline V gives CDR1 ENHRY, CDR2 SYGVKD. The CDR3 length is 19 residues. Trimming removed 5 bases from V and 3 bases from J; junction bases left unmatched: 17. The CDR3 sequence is CAISHPKRQREAFYNEQFF. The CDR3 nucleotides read TGTGCCATCAGTCACCCTAAGAGACAGCGGGAGGCATTCTACAATGAGCAGTTCTTC.

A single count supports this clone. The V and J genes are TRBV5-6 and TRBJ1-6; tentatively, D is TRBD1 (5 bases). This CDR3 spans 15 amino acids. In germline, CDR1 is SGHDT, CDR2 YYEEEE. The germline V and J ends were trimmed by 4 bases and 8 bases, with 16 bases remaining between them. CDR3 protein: CASSGFRGMDSPLHF. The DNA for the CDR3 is TGTGCCAGCAGCGGATTTAGGGGCATGGATTCACCCCTCCACTTT.

The CDR3 sequence is CASWDRGYEQYF. The CDR3 region has the DNA TGTGCCAGTTGGGACAGGGGATACGAGCAGTACTTC. The V gene is TRBV6-5, the J gene TRBJ2-7, with TRBD1 matching over 10 bases. The CDR3 is 12 amino acids. J lost 4 bases, V lost 9 bases, and 3 bases had no gene match. CDR1 is MNHEY, CDR2 SVGAGI, per germline.

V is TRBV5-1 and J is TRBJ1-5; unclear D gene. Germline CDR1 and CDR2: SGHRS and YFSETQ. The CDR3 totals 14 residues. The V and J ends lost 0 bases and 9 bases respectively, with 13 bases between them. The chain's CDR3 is CASSLAQSGGPQHF. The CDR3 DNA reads TGCGCCAGCAGCTTGGCTCAGTCCGGAGGGCCCCAGCATTTT.

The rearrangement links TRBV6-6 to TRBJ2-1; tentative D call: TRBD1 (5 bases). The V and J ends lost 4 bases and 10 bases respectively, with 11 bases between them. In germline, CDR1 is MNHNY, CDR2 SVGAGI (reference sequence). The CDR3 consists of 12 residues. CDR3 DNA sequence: TGTGCCAGCAGTTCAGGGTCCCGGGAGCAGTTCTTC. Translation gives CASSSGSREQFF.

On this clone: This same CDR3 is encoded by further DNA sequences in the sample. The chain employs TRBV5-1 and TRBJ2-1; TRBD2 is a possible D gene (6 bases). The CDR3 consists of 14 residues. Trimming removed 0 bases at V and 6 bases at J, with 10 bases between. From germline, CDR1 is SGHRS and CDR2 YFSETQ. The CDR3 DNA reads TGCGCCAGCAGCTTGGGGCGGGGTCTCAATGAGCAGTTCTTC. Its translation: CASSLGRGLNEQFF.

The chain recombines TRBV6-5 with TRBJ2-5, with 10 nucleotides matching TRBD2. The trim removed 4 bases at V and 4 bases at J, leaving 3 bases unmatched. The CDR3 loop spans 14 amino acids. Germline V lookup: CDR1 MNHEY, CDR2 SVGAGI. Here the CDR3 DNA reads TGTGCCAGCAGTTTAGCGGGAGGATCAGAGACCCAGTACTTC. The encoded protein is CASSLAGGSETQYF.

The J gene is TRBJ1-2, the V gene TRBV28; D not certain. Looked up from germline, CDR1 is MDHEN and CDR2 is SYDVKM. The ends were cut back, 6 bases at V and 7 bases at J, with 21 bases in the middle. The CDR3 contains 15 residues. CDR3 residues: CASRSLLGNMGGYTF. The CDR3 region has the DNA TGTGCCAGCAGATCCCTTTTGGGGAATATGGGTGGCTACACCTTC.

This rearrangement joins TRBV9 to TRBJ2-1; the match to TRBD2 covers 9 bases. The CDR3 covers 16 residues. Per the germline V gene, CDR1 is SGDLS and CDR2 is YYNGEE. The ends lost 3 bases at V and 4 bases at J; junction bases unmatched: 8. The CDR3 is CASSAPLAGIYNEQFF. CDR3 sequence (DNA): TGTGCCAGCAGCGCCCCTCTAGCGGGGATATACAATGAGCAGTTCTTC.

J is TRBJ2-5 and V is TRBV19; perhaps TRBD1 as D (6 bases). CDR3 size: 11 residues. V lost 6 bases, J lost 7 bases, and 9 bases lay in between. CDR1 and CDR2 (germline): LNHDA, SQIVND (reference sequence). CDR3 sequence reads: CASSRGGTQYF. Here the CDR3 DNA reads TGTGCCAGTAGCAGGGGTGGGACCCAGTACTTC.

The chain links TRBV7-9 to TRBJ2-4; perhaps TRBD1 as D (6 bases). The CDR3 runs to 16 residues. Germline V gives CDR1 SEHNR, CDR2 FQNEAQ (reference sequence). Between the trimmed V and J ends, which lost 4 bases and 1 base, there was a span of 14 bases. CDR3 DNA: TGTGCCAGCAGCTCCGGGACATTGGGGGCCAAAAACATTCAGTACTTC. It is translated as CASSSGTLGAKNIQYF.